A selection of T cell receptor beta chains follows, all from one sample in a study of cytomegalovirus exposure and HLA in healthy donors. Generated by immunoSEQ multiplex PCR, the TCRdb table keeps only in-frame clones and is missing some. Among over 150,000 clones listed, 75% were seen once. Sequencing input: PBMCs. The receptors were gathered from a man aged 18 to 30 in good health and CMV-seronegative. Both conserved end residues are part of each CDR3. D genes are given only for firm matches. Clone size, where shown, is once, few, many, or a class for clones that have expanded.

TRBV29-1,-,TRBJ2-3,-,CSVSTVTDTQYF
TRBV6-5,-,TRBJ2-7,-,CASRLDYEQYF
TRBV5-1,-,-,TRBD2,CASTLTSGSSYEQYF
TRBV5-4,-,TRBJ2-3,TRBD2,CASSQLAGGSDTQYF
TRBV12-2,-,TRBJ1-2,-,CASRLGLGQGYGYTF
TRBV2,-,TRBJ1-5,-,CASANYRGNQPQHF
TRBV10-3,-,TRBJ2-1,TRBD2,CAIRKTSGADNEQFF
TRBV5-6,few,TRBJ1-5,-,CASRPGLGEPQHF
TRBV4-1,few,TRBJ1-6,-,CASSQDPGGGASPLHF
TRBV4-3,-,TRBJ2-5,-,CASSRQLRGRETQYF